The 2 T cell receptor beta chains in this list originate from one sample, sequenced in a study of PD-1 blockade in classical Hodgkin lymphoma. The method was immunoSEQ multiplex PCR; TCRdb's version includes in-frame clones alone and lacks a portion of them. The sample contains just under 65,000 clones, 85% to 95% of which appear only once. Time point meaning: cycle 4 day 1 (C4D1), after 6 weeks of nivolumab. All patients relapsed after autologous stem cell transplantation, and brentuximab vedotin exposure varied. This specimen consisted of peripheral blood mononuclear cells (PBMCs), obtained before the fourth cycle of nivolumab. The source of these receptors is a human donor with classical Hodgkin lymphoma.

This CDR3 is CASSPGLAFTDTQYF. DNA for the CDR3: TGTGCCAGCAGCCCGGGACTAGCTTTCACAGATACGCAGTATTTT. The chain joins TRBV5-4 to TRBJ2-3, with TRBD2 identical over 9 bases. Looked up from germline, CDR1 is SGHNT and CDR2 is YYREEE (reference sequence). With V trimmed by 4 bases and J by 2 bases, 5 bases remained unmatched. This CDR3 has 15 amino acids.

The V call is TRBV6-1, the J call TRBJ2-3; 11 nucleotides align to TRBD1. Germline values: CDR1 MNHNS, CDR2 SASEGT. This CDR3 spans 15 amino acids. V lost 6 bases and J lost 4; bases outside the gene matches: 6. The CDR3 region is CASSIRDRGADTQYF. CDR3 nucleotide sequence: TGTGCCAGCAGCATCCGGGACAGGGGGGCAGATACGCAGTATTTT.